This T cell receptor beta chain was sequenced during a study of T cells in Graves' hyperthyroidism and ophthalmopathy. At least ten counts were recorded for this clonotype. Its antigen is currently unknown. TCR beta CDR3 sequences were amplified from RNA transcripts. During a first-round RT-PCR of the TCR CDR3, the HTBI primer set was used. TCRdb reanalysed the multiplex PCR reads using MiXCR and keeps one entry per CDR3 protein. The top ten clones hold roughly a quarter of a sample with 300,000 to 450,000 distinct CDR3 sequences, approximately 15% of them seen once. Participants, patients aged 18 to 65, had newly diagnosed hyperthyroidism with a duration under 2 months. For the diagnoses, clinical symptoms, serum thyroxine and TRAb, thyroid ultrasound and orbital computed tomography were used. Whole-study results and caveats: Ophthalmopathy was separated from stable hyperthyroidism by a 13 V-J model.

The sample comprised blood. The TCR sequence derives from a young woman with Graves' hyperthyroidism that later progressed to Graves' ophthalmopathy.

The CDR3 region is CASSSTGTSGRAGQWEQFF. In DNA form, the CDR3 reads TGTGCCAGCAGCTCGACCGGGACTAGCGGGAGGGCAGGACAATGGGAGCAGTTCTTC. This chain links TRBV7-2 with TRBJ2-1; 16 nucleotides match TRBD2. CDR3 length: 19 residues. Germline-derived CDR1 and CDR2 are SGHTA and FQGNSA. The V and J ends lost 4 bases and 10 bases, in that order; junction bases with no gene match: 16.